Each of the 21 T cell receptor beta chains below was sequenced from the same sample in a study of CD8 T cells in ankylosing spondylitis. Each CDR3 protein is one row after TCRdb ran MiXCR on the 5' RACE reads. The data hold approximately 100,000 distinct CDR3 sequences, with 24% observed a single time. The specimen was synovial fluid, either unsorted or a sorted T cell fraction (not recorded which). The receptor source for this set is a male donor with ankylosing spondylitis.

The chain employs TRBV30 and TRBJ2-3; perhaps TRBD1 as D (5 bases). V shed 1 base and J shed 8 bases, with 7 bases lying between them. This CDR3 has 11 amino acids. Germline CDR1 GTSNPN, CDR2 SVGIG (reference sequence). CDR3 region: CAWSGQGTQYF. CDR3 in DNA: TGTGCCTGGAGTGGGCAGGGTACGCAGTATTTT.

The CDR3 DNA is TGTGCCAGCAGCCCAATTATAACTAGCGGGAGCAATGAGCAGTTCTTC. It translates to CASSPIITSGSNEQFF. The chain is built from TRBV7-7 and TRBJ2-1; 11 positions match TRBD2. Trimming at V came to 5 bases and at J to 6 bases, leaving 9 bases not matched to a gene. The CDR3 sequence is 16 residues long. Per germline, CDR1 SSHAT and CDR2 FNYEAQ (reference sequence).

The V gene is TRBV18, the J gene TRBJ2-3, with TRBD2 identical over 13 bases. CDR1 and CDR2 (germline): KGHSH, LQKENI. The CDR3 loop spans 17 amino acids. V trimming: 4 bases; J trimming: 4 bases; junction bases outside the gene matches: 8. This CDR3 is CASSLRTSGSTADTQYF. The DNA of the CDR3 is TGTGCCAGCTCACTCAGGACTAGCGGGAGTACGGCAGATACGCAGTATTTT.

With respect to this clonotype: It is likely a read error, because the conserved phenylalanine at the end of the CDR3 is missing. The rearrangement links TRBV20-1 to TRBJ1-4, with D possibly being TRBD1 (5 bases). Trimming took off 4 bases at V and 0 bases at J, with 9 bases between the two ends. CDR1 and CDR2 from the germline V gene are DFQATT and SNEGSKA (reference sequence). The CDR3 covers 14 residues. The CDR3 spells CSANTGATNEKLFC. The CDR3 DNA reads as TGCAGTGCTAATACAGGCGCAACTAATGAAAAACTGTTTTGT.

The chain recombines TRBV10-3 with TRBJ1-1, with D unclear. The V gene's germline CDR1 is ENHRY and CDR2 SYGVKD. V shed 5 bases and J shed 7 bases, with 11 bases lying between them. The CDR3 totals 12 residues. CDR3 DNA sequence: TGTGCCATCAGTTCAGGAGGGAGTGAAGCTTTCTTT. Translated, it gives CAISSGGSEAFF.

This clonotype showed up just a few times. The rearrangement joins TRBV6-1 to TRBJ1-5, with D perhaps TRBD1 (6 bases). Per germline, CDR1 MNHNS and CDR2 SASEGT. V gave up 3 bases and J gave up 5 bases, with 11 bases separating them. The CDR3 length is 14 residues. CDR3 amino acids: CASSDQGTYQPQHF. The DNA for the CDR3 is TGTGCCAGCAGTGACCAGGGGACCTATCAGCCCCAGCATTTT.

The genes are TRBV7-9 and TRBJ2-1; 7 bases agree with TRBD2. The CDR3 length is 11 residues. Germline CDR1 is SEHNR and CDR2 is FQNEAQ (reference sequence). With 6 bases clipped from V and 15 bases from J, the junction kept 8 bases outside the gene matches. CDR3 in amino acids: CASRGGESGFF. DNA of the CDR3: TGTGCCAGCAGGGGGGGGGAATCTGGGTTCTTC.

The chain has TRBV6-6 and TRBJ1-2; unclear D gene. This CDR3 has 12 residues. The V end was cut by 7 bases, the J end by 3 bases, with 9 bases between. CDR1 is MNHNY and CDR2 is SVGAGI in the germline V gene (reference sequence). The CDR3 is CASTKADYGYTF. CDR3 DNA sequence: TGTGCCAGCACGAAGGCCGACTATGGCTACACCTTC.

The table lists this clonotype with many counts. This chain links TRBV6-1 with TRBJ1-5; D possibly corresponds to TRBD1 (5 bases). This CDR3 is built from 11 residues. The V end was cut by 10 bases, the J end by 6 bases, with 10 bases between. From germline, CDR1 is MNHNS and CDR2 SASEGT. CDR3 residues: CATAGFQPQHF. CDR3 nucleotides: TGTGCCACTGCAGGGTTTCAGCCCCAGCATTTT.

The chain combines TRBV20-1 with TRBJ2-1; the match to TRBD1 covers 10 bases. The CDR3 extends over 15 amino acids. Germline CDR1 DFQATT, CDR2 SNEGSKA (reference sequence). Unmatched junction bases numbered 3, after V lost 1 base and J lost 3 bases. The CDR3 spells CSARVRDRGYNEQFF. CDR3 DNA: TGCAGTGCTAGAGTTCGGGACAGGGGCTACAATGAGCAGTTCTTC.

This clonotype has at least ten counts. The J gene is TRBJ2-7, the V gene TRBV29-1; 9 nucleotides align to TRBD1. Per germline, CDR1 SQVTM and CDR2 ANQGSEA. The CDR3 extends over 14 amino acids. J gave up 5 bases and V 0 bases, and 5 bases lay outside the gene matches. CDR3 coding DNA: TGCAGCGTTGAAGAGGGGACAGGGAGCGACGAGCAGTACTTC. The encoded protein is CSVEEGTGSDEQYF.

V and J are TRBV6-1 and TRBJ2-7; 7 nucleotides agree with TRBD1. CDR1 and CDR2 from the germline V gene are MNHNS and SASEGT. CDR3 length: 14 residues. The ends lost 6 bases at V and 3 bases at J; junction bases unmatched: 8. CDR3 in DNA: TGTGCCAGCAGCCGGACAGGAAGATACTACGAGCAGTACTTC. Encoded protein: CASSRTGRYYEQYF.

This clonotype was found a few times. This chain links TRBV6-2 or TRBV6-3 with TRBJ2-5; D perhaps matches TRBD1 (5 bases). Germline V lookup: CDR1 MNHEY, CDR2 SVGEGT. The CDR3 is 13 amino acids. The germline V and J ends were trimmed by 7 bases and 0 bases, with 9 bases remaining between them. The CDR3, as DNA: TGTGCCAGCATCGACAGTTACCAAGAGACCCAGTACTTC. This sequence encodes CASIDSYQETQYF.

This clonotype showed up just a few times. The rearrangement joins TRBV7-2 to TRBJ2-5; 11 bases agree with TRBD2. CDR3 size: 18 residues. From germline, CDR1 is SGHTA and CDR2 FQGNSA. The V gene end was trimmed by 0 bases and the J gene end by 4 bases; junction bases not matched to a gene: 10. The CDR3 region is CASSLAQIGLAGGETQYF. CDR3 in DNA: TGTGCCAGCAGCTTAGCTCAAATCGGCCTAGCGGGAGGAGAGACCCAGTACTTC.

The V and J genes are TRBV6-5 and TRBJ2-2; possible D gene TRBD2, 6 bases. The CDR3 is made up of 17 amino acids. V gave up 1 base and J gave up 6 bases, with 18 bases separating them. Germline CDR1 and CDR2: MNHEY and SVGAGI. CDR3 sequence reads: CASSYFSGTPGAGELFF. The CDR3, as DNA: TGTGCCAGCAGTTACTTTTCAGGGACCCCGGGGGCCGGGGAGCTGTTTTTT.

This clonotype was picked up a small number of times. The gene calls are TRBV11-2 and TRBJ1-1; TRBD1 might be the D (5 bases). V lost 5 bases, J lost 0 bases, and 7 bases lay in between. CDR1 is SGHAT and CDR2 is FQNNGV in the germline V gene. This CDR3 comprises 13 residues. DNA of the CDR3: TGTGCCAGCAGCCGGGGCATGAACACTGAAGCTTTCTTT. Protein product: CASSRGMNTEAFF.

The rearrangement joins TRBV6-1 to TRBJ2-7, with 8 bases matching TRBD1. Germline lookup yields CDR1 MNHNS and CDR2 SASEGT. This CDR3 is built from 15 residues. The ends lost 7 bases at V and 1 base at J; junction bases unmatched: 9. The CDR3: CASTVEQGASYEQYV. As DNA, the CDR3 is TGTGCCAGCACAGTAGAGCAGGGGGCTTCCTACGAGCAGTACGTC.

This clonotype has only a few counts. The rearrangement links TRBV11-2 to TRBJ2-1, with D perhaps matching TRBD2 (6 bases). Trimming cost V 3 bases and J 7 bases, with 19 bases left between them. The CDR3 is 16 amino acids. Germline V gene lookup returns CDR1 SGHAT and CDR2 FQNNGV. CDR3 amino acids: CASSLTEGLSRNEQFF. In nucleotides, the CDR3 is TGTGCCAGCAGCTTGACAGAGGGACTTTCTAGAAATGAGCAGTTCTTC.

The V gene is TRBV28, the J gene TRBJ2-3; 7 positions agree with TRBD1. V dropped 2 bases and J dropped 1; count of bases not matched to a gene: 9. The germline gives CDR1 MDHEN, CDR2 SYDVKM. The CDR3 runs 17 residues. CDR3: CASSLPLTGTRTDTQYF. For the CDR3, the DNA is TGTGCCAGCAGTTTACCCCTGACAGGGACCCGCACAGATACGCAGTATTTT.

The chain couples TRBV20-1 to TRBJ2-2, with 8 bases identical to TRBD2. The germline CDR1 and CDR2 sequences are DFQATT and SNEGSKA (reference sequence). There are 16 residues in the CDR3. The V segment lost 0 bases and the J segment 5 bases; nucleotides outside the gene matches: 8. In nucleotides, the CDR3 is TGCAGTGCTAGAGATCAGGGGACTAGAAGGACCGGGGAGCTGTTTTTT. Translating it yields CSARDQGTRRTGELFF.

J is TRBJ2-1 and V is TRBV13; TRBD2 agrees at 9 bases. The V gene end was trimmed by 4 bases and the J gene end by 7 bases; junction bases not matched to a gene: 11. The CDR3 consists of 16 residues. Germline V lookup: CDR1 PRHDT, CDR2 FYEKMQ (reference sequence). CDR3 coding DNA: TGTGCCAGCAGCTCTGAGGGGCTAGCGGGATTTAATGAGCAGTTCTTC. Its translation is CASSSEGLAGFNEQFF.